This T cell receptor (beta chain) was captured by sequencing in a study of T-cell reconstitution after alpha-beta-depleted transplantation in children. As it was prepared, the TCRbeta library received unique molecular identifiers. TCRdb re-derived calls from the PCR reads in MiXCR, one entry per CDR3 protein. This table has about 340,000 distinct CDR3 sequences, about an eighth appearing once. This clonotype was seen repeatedly, ten times or more. Source: PBMCs, taken from the stem cell graft. The source of this sequence is a human donor who donated a stem cell graft to a child with Fanconi anemia.

CDR3 coding DNA: TGTGCCAGCAGTACCGACGGGAGTTACAATGAGCAGTTCTTC. Residues: CASSTDGSYNEQFF. The chain carries TRBV6-2 or TRBV6-3 and TRBJ2-1, with a tentative D call TRBD2 (6 bases). V lost 5 bases and J lost 4, with 12 bases in between. The CDR3 sequence is 14 residues long. CDR1 MNHEY and CDR2 SVGEGT come from the germline V gene.